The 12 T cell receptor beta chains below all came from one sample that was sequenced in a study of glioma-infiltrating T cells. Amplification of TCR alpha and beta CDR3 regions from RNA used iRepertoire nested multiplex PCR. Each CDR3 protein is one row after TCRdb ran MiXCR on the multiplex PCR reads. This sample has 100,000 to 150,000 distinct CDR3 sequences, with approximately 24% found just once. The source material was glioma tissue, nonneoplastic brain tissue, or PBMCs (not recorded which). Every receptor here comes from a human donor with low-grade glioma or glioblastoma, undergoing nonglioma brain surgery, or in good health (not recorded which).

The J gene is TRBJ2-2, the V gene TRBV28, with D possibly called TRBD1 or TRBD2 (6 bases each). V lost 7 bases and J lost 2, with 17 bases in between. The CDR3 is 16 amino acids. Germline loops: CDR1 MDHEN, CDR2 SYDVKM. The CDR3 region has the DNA TGTGCCAGCACCCCTAACGGGGGCGAAAACACCGGGGAGCTGTTTTTT. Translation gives CASTPNGGENTGELFF. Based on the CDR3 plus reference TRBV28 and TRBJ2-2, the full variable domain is DVKVTQSSRYLVKRTGEKVFLECVQDMDHENMFWYRQDPGLGLRLIYFSYDVKMKEKGDIPEGYSVSREKKERFSLILESASTNQTSMYLCASTPNGGENTGELFFGEGSRLTVL.

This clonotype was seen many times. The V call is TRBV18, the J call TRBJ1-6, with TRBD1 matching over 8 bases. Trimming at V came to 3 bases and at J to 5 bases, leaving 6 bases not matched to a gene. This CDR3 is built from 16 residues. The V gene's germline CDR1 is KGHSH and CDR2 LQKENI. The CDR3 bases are TGTGCCAGCTCACCCCGGACAGGGATGAATAATTCACCCCTCCACTTT. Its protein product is CASSPRTGMNNSPLHF.

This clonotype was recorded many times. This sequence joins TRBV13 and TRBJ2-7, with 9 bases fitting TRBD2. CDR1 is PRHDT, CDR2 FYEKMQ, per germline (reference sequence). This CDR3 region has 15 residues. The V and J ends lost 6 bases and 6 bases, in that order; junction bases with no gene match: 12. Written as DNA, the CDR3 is TGTGCCAGCAGGTCGCGGGGGGGGTTGAGTCGCGAGCAGTACGTC. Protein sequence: CASRSRGGLSREQYV.

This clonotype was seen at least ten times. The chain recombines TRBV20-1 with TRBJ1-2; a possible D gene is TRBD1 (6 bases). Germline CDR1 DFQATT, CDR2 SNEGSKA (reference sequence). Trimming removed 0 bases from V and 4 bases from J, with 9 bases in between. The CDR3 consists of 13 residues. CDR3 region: CSARDSTGYGYTF. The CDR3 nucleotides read TGCAGTGCTAGAGATTCGACAGGCTATGGCTACACCTTC.

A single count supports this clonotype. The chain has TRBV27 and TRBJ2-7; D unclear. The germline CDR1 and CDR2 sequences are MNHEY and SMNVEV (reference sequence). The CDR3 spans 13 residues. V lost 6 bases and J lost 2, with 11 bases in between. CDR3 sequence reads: CASSTVETYEQYV. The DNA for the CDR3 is TGTGCCAGCAGCACCGTTGAAACCTACGAGCAGTACGTC.

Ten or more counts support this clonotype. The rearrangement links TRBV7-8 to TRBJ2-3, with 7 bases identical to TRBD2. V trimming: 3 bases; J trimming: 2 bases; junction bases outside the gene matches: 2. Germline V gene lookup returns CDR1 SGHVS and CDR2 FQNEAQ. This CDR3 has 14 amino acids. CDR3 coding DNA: TGTGCCAGCAGCTTGCGGGGGACCACAGATACGCAGTATTTT. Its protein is CASSLRGTTDTQYF.

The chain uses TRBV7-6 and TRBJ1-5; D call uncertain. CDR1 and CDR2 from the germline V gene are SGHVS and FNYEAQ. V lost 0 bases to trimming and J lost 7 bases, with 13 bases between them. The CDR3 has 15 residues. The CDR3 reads CASSLARRVEQPQHF. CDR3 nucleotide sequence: TGTGCCAGCAGCTTAGCGCGGAGGGTGGAGCAGCCCCAGCATTTT. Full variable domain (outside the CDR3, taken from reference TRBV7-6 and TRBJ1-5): GAGVSQSPRYKVTKRGQDVALRCDPISGHVSLYWYRQALGQGPEFLTYFNYEAQQDKSGLPNDRFSAERPEGSISTLTIQRTEQRDSAMYRCASSLARRVEQPQHFGDGTRLSIL.

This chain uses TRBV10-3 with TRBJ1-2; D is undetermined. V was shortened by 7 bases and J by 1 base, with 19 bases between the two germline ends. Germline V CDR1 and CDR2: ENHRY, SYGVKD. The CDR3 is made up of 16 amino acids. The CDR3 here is CAITLATGPSNYGYTF. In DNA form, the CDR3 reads TGTGCCATCACCCTGGCTACCGGACCAAGTAACTATGGCTACACCTTC.

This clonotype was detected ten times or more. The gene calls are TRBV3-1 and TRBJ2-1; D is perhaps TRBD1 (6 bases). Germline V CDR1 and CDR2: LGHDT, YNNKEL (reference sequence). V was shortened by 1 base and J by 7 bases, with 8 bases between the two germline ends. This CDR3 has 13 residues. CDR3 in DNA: TGTGCCAGCAGCCAAGGGACAGTGAATGAGCAGTTCTTC. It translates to CASSQGTVNEQFF.

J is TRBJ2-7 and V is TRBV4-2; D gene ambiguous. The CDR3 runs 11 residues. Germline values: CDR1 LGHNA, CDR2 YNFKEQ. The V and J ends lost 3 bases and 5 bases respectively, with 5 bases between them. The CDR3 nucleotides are TGTGCCAGCAGCCACCAACACGAGCAGTACGTC. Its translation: CASSHQHEQYV.

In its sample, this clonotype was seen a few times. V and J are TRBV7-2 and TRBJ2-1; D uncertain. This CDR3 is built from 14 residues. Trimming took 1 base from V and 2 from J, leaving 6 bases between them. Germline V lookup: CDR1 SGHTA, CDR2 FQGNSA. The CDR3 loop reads CTSSLGLPYNEQFF. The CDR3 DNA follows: TGTACCAGCAGCTTAGGACTTCCCTACAATGAGCAGTTCTTC.

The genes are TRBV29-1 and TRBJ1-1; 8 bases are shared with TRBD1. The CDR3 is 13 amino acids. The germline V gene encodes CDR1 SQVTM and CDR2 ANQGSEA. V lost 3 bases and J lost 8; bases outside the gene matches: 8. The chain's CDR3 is CSVDPPGQGEAFF. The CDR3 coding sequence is TGCAGCGTTGACCCACCTGGACAGGGAGAAGCTTTCTTT.